This passage covers 3 T cell receptor beta chains from one sample sequenced in a study of blood T cell repertoires in COVID-19 (dated by TCRdb to the early 2020s). Preparation of the library involved the immunoSEQ multiplex PCR assay. TCRdb holds this immuneACCESS table with in-frame rearrangements only. Some clones are missing; in checked studies, unresolved V genes explain under half, and the rest has no known cause. For this sample there are 73,000 or so clones; more than 65% appear just once. Roughly 4.7% of the sample lies in the top ten. The sequencing input was peripheral blood. The source is a woman in her fifties or sixties with acute or convalescent COVID-19.

The V gene is TRBV19, the J gene TRBJ1-2; 7 positions match TRBD1. The CDR3 runs 13 residues. V lost 3 bases to trimming and J lost 8 bases; unmatched junction nucleotides: 6. CDR1 is LNHDA, CDR2 SQIVND, per germline (reference sequence). CDR3 sequence (DNA): TGTGCCAGTAGTATGGAAACAGGGGTCGGCTACACCTTC. Protein product: CASSMETGVGYTF.

The V call is TRBV19, the J call TRBJ1-4; weak D call: TRBD1 (6 bases). Per germline, CDR1 LNHDA and CDR2 SQIVND (reference sequence). There are 15 residues in the CDR3. Trimming stripped 5 bases from V and 10 bases from J, with 20 bases between. Written as DNA, the CDR3 is TGTGCCAGTAGTGCCGCGGGCACGTTCAGGGGAAAACTGTTTTTT. It codes for CASSAAGTFRGKLFF.

This chain connects TRBV20-1 to TRBJ1-1; a weak D match, TRBD1 (6 bases). This CDR3 is 14 amino acids long. The V and J ends lost 3 bases and 6 bases respectively, with 17 bases between them. Germline V gene data show CDR1 as DFQATT and CDR2 as SNEGSKA (reference sequence). The CDR3 DNA sequence: TGCAGTGCTAGTGTTCCAGGGGCGGACCCTGAAGCTTTCTTT. Its translation is CSASVPGADPEAFF.